Below are 21 T cell receptor beta chains sequenced from a single sample in a study of cytomegalovirus exposure and HLA in healthy donors. PCR was performed using 60 Vbeta and 13 Jbeta primers. The table came from immunoSEQ multiplex PCR; TCRdb's copy has only in-frame clones and leaves some out. The sample yields some 66,000 clones, roughly 78% seen once. The specimen sequenced was PBMCs. The receptors here all came from a man aged 35 to 55 in good health and CMV-seronegative.

The V call is TRBV5-5, the J call TRBJ2-1; 11 bases line up with TRBD2. Germline V lookup: CDR1 SGHKS, CDR2 YYEKEE (reference sequence). The CDR3 is made up of 15 amino acids. V lost 1 base and J lost 9; bases outside the gene matches: 6. CDR3 loop: CASSLLAGGQGEQFF. The CDR3, as DNA: TGTGCCAGCAGCTTGTTAGCGGGAGGGCAAGGTGAGCAGTTCTTC.

This clone has more than one count but fewer than ten. The J gene is TRBJ2-7, the V gene TRBV5-6; D gene uncertain. Germline V gene data show CDR1 as SGHDT and CDR2 as YYEEEE. V gave up 0 bases and J gave up 3 bases, with 7 bases separating them. The CDR3 contains 13 residues. CDR3 region: CASSLAGLYEQYF. The CDR3, as DNA: TGTGCCAGCAGCTTGGCAGGCCTCTACGAGCAGTACTTC. The whole variable domain, filled in from reference TRBV5-6 and TRBJ2-7, reads DAGVTQSPTHLIKTRGQQVTLRCSPKSGHDTVSWYQQALGQGPQFIFQYYEEEERQRGNFPDRFSGHQFPNYSSELNVNALLLGDSALYLCASSLAGLYEQYFGPGTRLTVT.

This CDR3 is CASSFYGNSYEQYF. The CDR3 bases are TGTGCCAGCAGCTTCTACGGGAACTCCTACGAGCAGTACTTC. The J gene is TRBJ2-7, the V gene TRBV7-2; D might be TRBD2 (5 bases). Trimming took off 3 bases at V and 0 bases at J, with 9 bases between the two ends. This CDR3 has 14 amino acids. Germline lookup yields CDR1 SGHTA and CDR2 FQGNSA. Full variable domain (remainder filled in from reference TRBV7-2 and TRBJ2-7): GAGVSQSPSNKVTEKGKDVELRCDPISGHTALYWYRQSLGQGLEFLIYFQGNSAPDKSGLPSDRFSAERTGGSVSTLTIQRTQQEDSAVYLCASSFYGNSYEQYFGPGTRLTVT.

This clone was found once. The J gene is TRBJ2-5, the V gene TRBV28; D not resolved. The CDR3 has 14 amino acids. Germline values: CDR1 MDHEN, CDR2 SYDVKM. Trimming pared 1 base from V and 5 bases from J, leaving 11 bases between. CDR3 amino acids: CASSLSPQLETQYF. Here the CDR3 DNA reads TGTGCCAGCAGTTTATCCCCCCAATTGGAGACCCAGTACTTC.

The chain has TRBV11-2 and TRBJ2-1; TRBD1 matches 10 bases. From germline, CDR1 is SGHAT and CDR2 FQNNGV. The CDR3 totals 16 residues. V was pared by 3 bases and J by 7 bases, with 9 bases of the junction left unmatched. The CDR3 sequence is CASSLRQDRGFNEQFF. Here the CDR3 DNA reads TGTGCCAGCAGCTTGAGACAGGACAGGGGGTTTAATGAGCAGTTCTTC.

This clone was counted once. V and J are TRBV5-6 and TRBJ1-6; TRBD1 matches at 10 bases. After removal of 0 bases from V and 4 bases from J, the junction contained 4 bases not matched to a gene. Germline-derived CDR1 and CDR2 are SGHDT and YYEEEE. The CDR3 spans 17 residues. In DNA form, the CDR3 reads TGTGCCAGCAGCTTGGACGGGACAGGGGTATATAATTCACCCCTCCACTTT. Encoded protein: CASSLDGTGVYNSPLHF.

This clone was detected only a few times. V is TRBV4-1 and J is TRBJ1-1; D is unresolved. The CDR3 covers 17 residues. Trimming shortened V by 0 bases and J by 0 bases, and 14 bases separated the two germline ends. Germline V gives CDR1 MGHRA, CDR2 YSYEKL. Here the CDR3 reads CASSQEIHPGMNTEAFF. The CDR3 nucleotides read TGCGCCAGCAGCCAAGAAATTCACCCGGGGATGAACACTGAAGCTTTCTTT.

The V and J genes are TRBV9 and TRBJ2-5, with D maybe TRBD2 (7 bases). V was shortened by 0 bases and J by 5 bases, with 14 bases between the two germline ends. The CDR3 length is 15 residues. In germline, CDR1 is SGDLS, CDR2 YYNGEE. The CDR3 nucleotides are TGTGCCAGCAGCGTAGGGGGGGGGCCTGGGGAGACCCAGTACTTC. Its protein is CASSVGGGPGETQYF.

The V and J genes are TRBV6-5 and TRBJ2-7, with 8 bases identical to TRBD1. Germline V gene sequence: CDR1 MNHEY, CDR2 SVGAGI. The CDR3 is 16 residues long. The J segment lost 3 bases and the V segment lost 4 bases, leaving 11 bases of the junction unmatched. The CDR3 protein is CASSSLGRTGNYEQYF. The DNA for the CDR3 is TGTGCCAGCAGTTCCCTGGGGAGGACAGGGAACTACGAGCAGTACTTC.

This chain links TRBV28 with TRBJ2-3, with TRBD2 identical over 10 bases. This CDR3 is 17 amino acids long. V gave up 5 bases and J gave up 0 bases; unmatched junction bases: 8. The V gene's germline CDR1 is MDHEN and CDR2 SYDVKM. As DNA, the CDR3 is TGTGCCAGCAGTGGACTAGCGGAAGTCTCTAGCACAGATACGCAGTATTTT. Amino acids: CASSGLAEVSSTDTQYF. Combining the CDR3 with reference TRBV28 and TRBJ2-3 gives the whole variable domain DVKVTQSSRYLVKRTGEKVFLECVQDMDHENMFWYRQDPGLGLRLIYFSYDVKMKEKGDIPEGYSVSREKKERFSLILESASTNQTSMYLCASSGLAEVSSTDTQYFGPGTRLTVL.

In its sample, this clone was seen a few times. The chain combines TRBV6-6 with TRBJ1-1, with 8 bases aligning to TRBD1. The germline V gene has CDR1 MNHNY and CDR2 SVGAGI (reference sequence). The CDR3 totals 14 residues. V shed 6 bases, J shed 1 base, and the junction held 4 bases outside the gene matches. The CDR3, as DNA: TGTGCCAGCAGCCCCGGACAGGGGAACACTGAAGCTTTCTTT. Residues: CASSPGQGNTEAFF.

This clone has just a few counts. The chain uses TRBV2 and TRBJ1-5; D call uncertain. Trimming removed 5 bases from V and 6 bases from J, with 8 bases in between. The CDR3 consists of 12 residues. CDR1 is SNHLY and CDR2 is FYNNEI in the germline V gene. CDR3 amino acids: CASSRRGQPQHF. DNA of the CDR3: TGTGCCAGCAGTCGCCGGGGTCAGCCCCAGCATTTT.

V gene TRBV2 combines with J gene TRBJ2-7; D is possibly TRBD2 (7 bases). Germline V gene data show CDR1 as SNHLY and CDR2 as FYNNEI. V gave up 6 bases and J gave up 3 bases, with 15 bases separating them. The CDR3 sequence is 14 residues long. This CDR3 is CASRSGGQSYEQYF. The CDR3 DNA follows: TGTGCCAGCAGGTCGGGGGGCCAGAGCTACGAGCAGTACTTC.

This clone was detected only once. The chain links TRBV5-1 to TRBJ2-1; possibly TRBD1 for D (5 bases). CDR1 SGHRS and CDR2 YFSETQ come from the germline V gene. This CDR3 spans 14 amino acids. Trimming cost V 1 base and J 6 bases, with 11 bases left between them. The CDR3 loop is CASSLYDSFNEQFF. The CDR3 nucleotides read TGCGCCAGCAGCTTGTACGACAGTTTCAATGAGCAGTTCTTC.

The chain uses TRBV10-1 and TRBJ2-3; 12 positions match TRBD2. Germline CDR1 WNHNN, CDR2 SYGVQD (reference sequence). The CDR3 extends over 18 amino acids. V was clipped by 2 bases and J by 4 bases; unmatched bases: 10. The CDR3 DNA sequence: TGCGCCAGCAGTGAGGACCACCGACTAGCGGGAGACCCAGATACGCAGTATTTT. It yields the protein CASSEDHRLAGDPDTQYF.

This chain connects TRBV7-2 to TRBJ2-5, with TRBD1 identical over 9 bases. The DNA end is a closer match to TRBJ2-7, so the J assignment may be wrong. The germline CDR1 and CDR2 sequences are SGHTA and FQGNSA. The CDR3 covers 14 residues. The chain's CDR3 is CASSLYRGPYEQYF. In DNA form, the CDR3 reads TGTGCCAGCAGCTTATACAGGGGGCCCTACGAGCAGTACTTC.

Here the CDR3 reads CASRGLAGDYNEQFF. As DNA, the CDR3 is TGTGCCAGCAGGGGACTAGCGGGAGACTACAATGAGCAGTTCTTC. The gene calls are TRBV6-5 and TRBJ2-1, with 14 bases fitting TRBD2. This CDR3 is 15 amino acids long. Germline CDR1 reads MNHEY; CDR2 reads SVGAGI. The ends lost 6 bases at V and 3 bases at J; junction bases unmatched: 1.

CDR3 amino acids: CASSPELRETQYF. In DNA, the CDR3 is TGTGCCAGCAGCCCGGAGCTTCGGGAGACCCAGTACTTC. V and J are TRBV7-9 and TRBJ2-5, with unresolved D. The CDR3 runs 13 residues. Germline CDR1 SEHNR, CDR2 FQNEAQ (reference sequence). Trimming took off 5 bases at V and 5 bases at J, with 12 bases between the two ends.

The chain has TRBV14 and TRBJ1-6; no reliable D call. Germline values: CDR1 SGHDN, CDR2 FVKESK. V was clipped by 2 bases and J by 9 bases, with 11 bases between them. The CDR3 totals 14 residues. CDR3 amino acids: CASSQWRETSPLHF. The CDR3 DNA reads as TGTGCCAGCAGCCAATGGCGGGAAACTTCACCCCTCCACTTT.

The V call is TRBV19, the J call TRBJ2-5; D is undetermined. The J call may be wrong; the DNA end is better matched by TRBJ2-7. The CDR3 length is 12 residues. Germline V CDR1 and CDR2: LNHDA, SQIVND (reference sequence). The CDR3 region has the DNA TGTGCCAGTAGTACCTCCTCCTACGAGCAGTACTTC. Translating gives CASSTSSYEQYF.

The chain employs TRBV4-1 and TRBJ2-5; a weak D match, TRBD1 (6 bases). The CDR3 has 15 amino acids. V lost 4 bases to trimming and J lost 1 base, with 13 bases between them. Germline-derived CDR1 and CDR2 are MGHRA and YSYEKL. Here the CDR3 DNA reads TGCGCCAGCAGCCGAGTGGGGGCACCCCAAGAGACCCAGTACTTC. Amino acids: CASSRVGAPQETQYF.